A single T cell receptor (beta chain) is shown here with its context. Its antigen is not identified. Produced via immunoSEQ multiplex PCR; TCRdb's table is partial and in-frame only. Of approximately 110,000 clones listed, 70% to 90% are singletons. The data are from a study of T cell responses to AZD1222 COVID-19 vaccine. About the research overall: Second doses at about 4 or about 12 weeks were pooled.

General study points: Seropositivity was recorded at baseline in only a handful of AZD1222 recipients. Repertoire collection took place solely once the T cell response had peaked. It should be noted that donors were predominantly white British and more often female, and clonal diversity was possibly underestimated.

The specimen was peripheral blood, collected on day 0 of AZD1222 vaccination. This TCR was recovered from an adult in good health.

Written as DNA, the CDR3 is TGTGCCAGCAGCTTGGGGCGGGGGGTAGATGAGCAGTTCTTC. It codes for CASSLGRGVDEQFF. V and J are TRBV11-3 and TRBJ2-1; 8 nucleotides line up with TRBD2. CDR1 SGHNT and CDR2 YENEEA come from the germline V gene. The CDR3 is made up of 14 amino acids. V gave up 3 bases and J gave up 8 bases; unmatched junction bases: 6.